This T cell receptor (beta chain) was recovered during a study of OX40 agonist ivuxolimab in advanced cancers. Points on this clone: Its target is unknown.

The germline CDR1 and CDR2 sequences are SEHNR and FQNEAQ (reference sequence). CDR3 length: 13 amino acids. The V end was cut by 1 base, the J end by 6 bases, with 10 bases between. Here immunoSEQ multiplex PCR was the method, and the copy in TCRdb shows in-frame clones only, minus some. The sample consists of approximately 120,000 clones, 85% to 95% of them appearing once. Study results and caveats: Partial responders dosed at 0.1-3.0 mg/kg displayed clonal expansion ranking among the lowest. The expanded peripheral T cells' antigen specificity was not determined.

This clonotype was obtained from an adult with an advanced solid tumor such as melanoma, head and neck, liver or kidney cancer. The V and J genes are TRBV7-9 and TRBJ2-7; possibly TRBD1 for D (5 bases). Sequencing used CD4+ or CD8+ T cells sorted from blood, obtained in a trial of the OX40 agonist ivuxolimab. This CDR3 is CASSLDARGEQYF. Written as DNA, the CDR3 is TGTGCCAGCAGCTTAGATGCTAGGGGCGAGCAGTACTTC.